This T cell receptor (beta chain) was sequenced in a study of lymphopenia after photon versus proton radiotherapy (dated by TCRdb to the late 2010s). For context, the study as a whole: The immunological effects of photon versus proton radiation therapy were compared in patients with gastrointestinal tumors who developed high-grade lymphopenia. The cohort comprised 20 or so patients with gastrointestinal tumors who received either photon or proton therapy and then developed lymphopenia. The goal of the study was to describe how the two radiation modalities differ in their effects on the immune system. The paper as a whole reports these results and caveats: Across the cohort, a larger post-nadir drop in TCR diversity was inversely correlated with overall survival time among patients who died. Relative stability during treatment was observed in proton-treated patients, whereas loss of naive T cells and TCR diversity and gain of effector/memory populations were observed in photon-treated patients. The authors looked at the survival association only in patients who died, and they framed better survival with proton therapy as a possibility rather than a demonstrated result. After the lymphocyte count nadir, oligoclonal expansion, especially of CD8+ Temra cells, was observed in photon-treated repertoires, and the drop in diversity was driven by this expansion.

Of note for this clone: Its binding antigen is unknown. Base qualities are not recorded, but no much larger clone differs from it by a single base.

The CDR3 runs 17 amino acids, cysteine and phenylalanine included. CDR3 DNA only is kept here, 51 bases in frame from base 1. CDR1 and CDR2 (SGHNT, YYREEE) derive from the germline V gene (reference sequence). After removal of 4 bases from V and 3 bases from J, the junction retains 13 bases not matched to a gene. The library was obtained by the immunoSEQ multiplex PCR assay. Alongside multiparametric flow cytometry, deep sequencing of rearranged TCR beta loci was used to profile the T cell repertoires. The source is immuneACCESS, and TCRdb retained only in-frame sequences with V and J called. Part of the clones is not carried over; for the studies checked, unresolved V genes explain less than half of this, and the remainder is unexplained. This sample is represented by approximately 170,000 clones; more than 85% of them were singletons. In total, the top ten clones hold approximately 4.7% of the sample.

The rearrangement combines TRBV5-4 with TRBJ2-4; the junction holds 7 bases that match TRBD1. The clonotype originates from a middle-aged man with gastric cancer. The sequencing used peripheral blood, collected from a patient treated with photon-based radiotherapy. The sequenced DNA is TGTGCCAGCAGCCCGGACGTGACAGGGATCGTCAAAAACATTCAGTACTTC. It codes for CASSPDVTGIVKNIQYF.